The 25 T cell receptor beta chains below were found in one sample sequenced in a study of cytomegalovirus exposure and HLA in healthy donors. PCR primers comprised 60 Vbeta and 13 Jbeta primers. TCRdb's copy holds only in-frame clones and misses some; the assay was immunoSEQ multiplex PCR. The repertoire has about 99,000 clones, 79% of them found once; the top ten carry about 4%. Input material: PBMCs. These receptors were collected from a middle-aged man in good health and CMV-seropositive.

This chain joins TRBV5-4 and TRBJ2-1; the D gene is possibly TRBD2 (6 bases). Trimming shortened V by 4 bases and J by 1 base, and 12 bases separated the two germline ends. Germline CDR1 is SGHNT and CDR2 is YYREEE (reference sequence). This CDR3 has 15 amino acids. DNA for the CDR3: TGTGCCAGCAGCAGCTTAGCGGAGTCCTACAATGAGCAGTTCTTC. It specifies CASSSLAESYNEQFF.

In its sample, this clone was seen once. Here the CDR3 DNA reads TGTGCCAGCAGCGTAGGGGGACAGGAGTCCTACGAGCAGTACTTC. Its protein is CASSVGGQESYEQYF. The chain carries TRBV9 and TRBJ2-7, with 8 positions matching TRBD1. V was clipped by 0 bases and J by 1 base; unmatched bases: 3. This CDR3 is built from 15 residues. Germline loops: CDR1 SGDLS, CDR2 YYNGEE.

The chain recombines TRBV19 with TRBJ2-2; a possible D gene is TRBD2 (5 bases). This CDR3 is built from 19 residues. CDR1 is LNHDA, CDR2 SQIVND, per germline (reference sequence). V was clipped by 5 bases and J by 4 bases, with 26 bases between them. CDR3 loop: CASSLHTLGQRRGTGELFF. CDR3 nucleotide sequence: TGTGCCAGTAGTCTACATACTCTCGGGCAGCGGCGAGGCACCGGGGAGCTGTTTTTT.

The J gene is TRBJ2-2, the V gene TRBV5-4; the match to TRBD1 covers 8 bases. Germline V gene lookup returns CDR1 SGHNT and CDR2 YYREEE (reference sequence). The CDR3 totals 18 residues. After removal of 5 bases from V and 5 bases from J, the junction contained 17 bases not matched to a gene. The CDR3 sequence: CASSLLEGQAFGTGELFF. CDR3 nucleotides: TGTGCCAGCAGTCTGCTTGAGGGACAGGCCTTCGGGACCGGGGAGCTGTTTTTT.

This chain joins TRBV5-4 and TRBJ2-2; 9 bases line up with TRBD2. Germline CDR1 and CDR2: SGHNT and YYREEE (reference sequence). The CDR3 loop spans 15 amino acids. V was clipped by 0 bases and J by 6 bases; unmatched bases: 3. CDR3 in DNA: TGTGCCAGCAGCTTGGGGCGGGAGGGCCCCGGGGAGCTGTTTTTT. This encodes CASSLGREGPGELFF.

The rearrangement links TRBV11-3 to TRBJ2-7, with D possibly being TRBD1 (6 bases). The V gene's germline CDR1 is SGHNT and CDR2 YENEEA. V lost 5 bases and J lost 5, with 13 bases in between. The CDR3 extends over 13 amino acids. In DNA form, the CDR3 reads TGTGCCAGCAGCCTTCAGGGGCCTCACGAGCAGTACTTC. It specifies CASSLQGPHEQYF.

The gene calls are TRBV7-2 and TRBJ2-7, with TRBD1 as a possible D gene (5 bases). CDR1 and CDR2 from the germline V gene are SGHTA and FQGNSA. V gave up 0 bases and J gave up 3 bases, with 9 bases separating them. The CDR3 has 14 amino acids. In DNA form, the CDR3 reads TGTGCCAGCAGCTTAGCCAGGGCGAACTACGAGCAGTACTTC. It yields the protein CASSLARANYEQYF.

This chain connects TRBV5-1 to TRBJ2-7, with 13 bases matching TRBD2. Germline V gene data show CDR1 as SGHRS and CDR2 as YFSETQ. Germline trimming cut 7 bases from V and 0 bases from J; bases unmatched to any gene: 4. This CDR3 region has 15 residues. The CDR3 sequence: CASSLAGGSSYEQYF. DNA for the CDR3: TGCGCCAGCTCACTAGCGGGAGGGAGCTCCTACGAGCAGTACTTC.

The chain links TRBV28 to TRBJ2-5; D is perhaps TRBD2 (5 bases). The tail of the sequence fits TRBJ2-7 better, so the J call may be wrong. Germline lookup yields CDR1 MDHEN and CDR2 SYDVKM. The CDR3 covers 16 residues. The CDR3: CASGSLAAPGSYEQYF. CDR3 bases: TGTGCCAGCGGATCCTTGGCGGCACCGGGGTCCTACGAGCAGTACTTC.

The chain carries TRBV29-1 and TRBJ2-7, with D unclear. The V and J ends lost 3 bases and 2 bases respectively, with 17 bases between them. The germline V gene encodes CDR1 SQVTM and CDR2 ANQGSEA. The CDR3 extends over 15 amino acids. The CDR3 sequence is CSVEWSGRSTYEQYF. The CDR3 DNA reads as TGCAGCGTTGAGTGGAGTGGTAGGTCTACCTACGAGCAGTACTTC.

The chain links TRBV7-9 to TRBJ1-1, with D possibly being TRBD1 (6 bases). Trimming shortened V by 2 bases and J by 3 bases, and 7 bases separated the two germline ends. Germline loops: CDR1 SEHNR, CDR2 FQNEAQ (reference sequence). The CDR3 loop spans 13 amino acids. CDR3: CASSLNRDTEAFF. CDR3 coding DNA: TGTGCCAGCAGCTTAAACAGGGACACTGAAGCTTTCTTT.

The V gene is TRBV6-6, the J gene TRBJ2-7, with 11 bases identical to TRBD2. V was clipped by 5 bases and J by 3 bases; unmatched bases: 6. The CDR3 runs 15 residues. Germline V gene lookup returns CDR1 MNHNY and CDR2 SVGAGI (reference sequence). The CDR3 nucleotides read TGTGCCAGCAGTGCCGGACTAGCGGGCCTCTACGAGCAGTACTTC. It codes for CASSAGLAGLYEQYF.

This clone has only a few counts. The chain uses TRBV5-6 and TRBJ2-7, with a possible D match to TRBD1 (6 bases). V was clipped by 4 bases and J by 5 bases, with 13 bases between them. This CDR3 spans 13 amino acids. Germline V CDR1 and CDR2: SGHDT, YYEEEE. CDR3 nucleotides: TGTGCCAGCAGCCTGGGACACTTACACGAGCAGTACTTC. Protein sequence: CASSLGHLHEQYF.

The chain carries TRBV7-2 and TRBJ1-4, with 8 bases lining up with TRBD1. The CDR3 has 14 amino acids. V was pared by 5 bases and J by 8 bases, with 7 bases of the junction left unmatched. CDR1 is SGHTA and CDR2 is FQGNSA in the germline V gene. CDR3 sequence (DNA): TGTGCCAGCAGCCTTGGACAGGGACCGGAAAAACTGTTTTTT. It codes for CASSLGQGPEKLFF.

J is TRBJ2-5 and V is TRBV4-3; 8 positions match TRBD1. V was pared by 4 bases and J by 2 bases, with 6 bases of the junction left unmatched. Germline V CDR1 and CDR2: LGHNA, YSLEER. The CDR3 consists of 15 residues. CDR3 region: CASSPLGQGQETQYF. CDR3 DNA: TGCGCCAGCAGCCCCCTAGGACAGGGACAAGAGACCCAGTACTTC.

To note about this clone: At one end, the junction sequence differs from germline, possibly due to a read error. V usage is TRBV7-9 and J usage is TRBJ2-5, with 11 nucleotides matching TRBD2. The CDR3 is 15 amino acids. Germline V gives CDR1 SEHNR, CDR2 FQNEAQ (reference sequence). The CDR3 region has the DNA TGTTCCAGCAGCCCGGGACTAGCGGTACAAGAGACCCAGTACTTC. Its translation: CSSSPGLAVQETQYF.

The rearrangement uses TRBV6-5 and TRBJ2-2; D is unclear. The CDR3 covers 14 residues. Looked up from germline, CDR1 is MNHEY and CDR2 is SVGAGI. V lost 2 bases and J 4 bases, leaving 8 bases between the germline ends. CDR3 DNA: TGTGCCAGCAGTTACGGAGCGACCACCGGGGAGCTGTTTTTT. Protein product: CASSYGATTGELFF.

The V and J genes are TRBV19 and TRBJ1-4; tentative D call: TRBD1 (6 bases). CDR3 size: 16 residues. V was shortened by 4 bases and J by 0 bases, with 12 bases between the two germline ends. CDR1 is LNHDA and CDR2 is SQIVND in the germline V gene (reference sequence). Here the CDR3 reads CASSSKGVTTNEKLFF. The CDR3, as DNA: TGTGCCAGTAGTAGTAAGGGGGTTACAACTAATGAAAAACTGTTTTTT.

This clone was seen a few times. The chain carries TRBV7-2 and TRBJ1-1; D not certain. V was trimmed by 7 bases and J by 1 base, leaving 13 bases between them. This CDR3 has 14 residues. Germline V gives CDR1 SGHTA, CDR2 FQGNSA. DNA for the CDR3: TGTGCCAGCACACTCGGACGGGAGAACACTGAAGCTTTCTTT. Translated, it gives CASTLGRENTEAFF.

V gene TRBV19 combines with J gene TRBJ1-5, with D uncertain. CDR1 and CDR2 from the germline V gene are LNHDA and SQIVND (reference sequence). The CDR3 runs 17 residues. V was shortened by 5 bases and J by 0 bases, with 17 bases between the two germline ends. CDR3 loop: CASSRYLDFNSNQPQHF. CDR3 nucleotides: TGTGCCAGTAGTCGCTACCTGGACTTTAATAGCAATCAGCCCCAGCATTTT.

This chain uses TRBV29-1 with TRBJ1-2; D is undetermined. The CDR3 runs 12 residues. Trimming cost V 1 base and J 6 bases, with 9 bases left between them. Germline CDR1 and CDR2: SQVTM and ANQGSEA. As DNA, the CDR3 is TGCAGCGTTGAAGGCCACAGAGATGGCTACACCTTC. Its translation: CSVEGHRDGYTF.

This sequence joins TRBV18 and TRBJ2-3; no firm D call. The CDR3 consists of 16 residues. Trimming left V 1 base short and J 0 bases short, with 11 bases between. The germline gives CDR1 KGHSH, CDR2 LQKENI. CDR3 sequence reads: CASSPRRQVSTDTQYF. The CDR3 region has the DNA TGTGCCAGCTCACCACGCAGGCAAGTTAGCACAGATACGCAGTATTTT.

The chain links TRBV5-1 to TRBJ2-1, with TRBD2 matching over 11 bases. This CDR3 comprises 16 residues. V shed 5 bases, J shed 5 bases, and the junction held 9 bases outside the gene matches. Germline V gives CDR1 SGHRS, CDR2 YFSETQ. Written as DNA, the CDR3 is TGCGCCAGCAGTTATGGACTAGCGGGTCTAAACAATGAGCAGTTCTTC. Protein product: CASSYGLAGLNNEQFF. The whole variable domain, remainder taken from reference TRBV5-1 and TRBJ2-1, is KAGVTQTPRYLIKTRGQQVTLSCSPISGHRSVSWYQQTPGQGLQFLFEYFSETQRNKGNFPGRFSGRQFSNSRSEMNVSTLELGDSALYLCASSYGLAGLNNEQFFGPGTRLTVL.

V is TRBV5-5 and J is TRBJ2-7; 9 bases line up with TRBD1. Germline V gene lookup returns CDR1 SGHKS and CDR2 YYEKEE (reference sequence). CDR3 length: 16 residues. V lost 0 bases to trimming and J lost 0 bases; unmatched junction nucleotides: 4. CDR3 sequence (DNA): TGTGCCAGCAGCTTGGGCCGGGACAGGGTCTCCTACGAGCAGTACTTC. This gives the protein CASSLGRDRVSYEQYF.

The chain has TRBV28 and TRBJ2-3; the match to TRBD2 covers 11 bases. The V segment lost 6 bases and the J segment 4 bases; nucleotides outside the gene matches: 9. This CDR3 is 16 amino acids long. Germline CDR1 MDHEN, CDR2 SYDVKM. The CDR3 loop reads CASSTLGTSGPDTQYF. CDR3 in DNA: TGTGCCAGCAGCACACTCGGGACTAGCGGCCCAGATACGCAGTATTTT.